These 12 T cell receptor beta chains originate from one sample sequenced in a study of preoperative IRX-2 immunotherapy in early breast cancer. Data came from immunoSEQ multiplex PCR; TCRdb stores just in-frame clones and leaves some out. Altogether approximately 96,000 clones are present, roughly 89% being singletons, with the ten largest covering approximately 2%. Treatment specified: preoperative locoregional IRX-2 cytokine immunotherapy. This specimen consisted of tumor tissue, obtained after IRX-2 immunotherapy. The receptors derive from a human donor with breast cancer.

This rearrangement joins TRBV7-7 to TRBJ1-6; the D gene is possibly TRBD1 (5 bases). The CDR3 spans 15 residues. The germline V gene has CDR1 SSHAT and CDR2 FNYEAQ (reference sequence). Trimming cost V 2 bases and J 7 bases, with 12 bases left between them. CDR3 DNA: TGTGCCAGCAGCTTATTTTCGGACACCAATTCACCCCTCCACTTT. Amino acids: CASSLFSDTNSPLHF. Combining the CDR3 with reference TRBV7-7 and TRBJ1-6 gives the whole variable domain GAGVSQSPRYKVTKRGQDVTLRCDPISSHATLYWYQQALGQGPEFLTYFNYEAQPDKSGLPSDRFSAERPEGSISTLTIQRTEQRDSAMYRCASSLFSDTNSPLHFGNGTRLTVT.

Here the CDR3 DNA reads TGTGCCAGCAGGCGAGACGGGACAGGGGCAAGAAACACCATATATTTT. Translated: CASRRDGTGARNTIYF. This rearrangement joins TRBV28 to TRBJ1-3; 10 nucleotides align to TRBD1. Losses at the gene ends were 6 bases for V and 5 bases for J; bases not matched to a gene: 10. This CDR3 region has 16 residues. The germline CDR1 and CDR2 sequences are MDHEN and SYDVKM.

The rearrangement links TRBV5-1 to TRBJ1-5; D call uncertain. The V end lost 0 bases, the J end lost 2 bases, and 9 bases lay between the germline ends. This CDR3 is 15 amino acids long. Germline V gene lookup returns CDR1 SGHRS and CDR2 YFSETQ. CDR3 nucleotide sequence: TGCGCCAGCAGCTTGGCCTTCGGGGGCAATCAGCCCCAGCATTTT. It codes for CASSLAFGGNQPQHF.

The chain links TRBV18 to TRBJ1-2; D is possibly TRBD1 (5 bases). The germline V and J ends were trimmed by 0 bases and 1 base, with 15 bases remaining between them. The CDR3 runs 17 residues. Germline lookup yields CDR1 KGHSH and CDR2 LQKENI. CDR3 loop: CASSPPWARDVNYGYTF. CDR3 in DNA: TGTGCCAGCTCACCACCGTGGGCCCGGGACGTTAACTATGGCTACACCTTC. The variable domain in full, completed from reference TRBV18 and TRBJ1-2, reads NAGVMQNPRHLVRRRGQEARLRCSPMKGHSHVYWYRQLPEEGLKFMVYLQKENIIDESGMPKERFSAEFPKEGPSILRIQQVVRGDSAAYFCASSPPWARDVNYGYTFGSGTRLTVV.

The gene calls are TRBV23-1 and TRBJ2-5; 7 nucleotides agree with TRBD2. TRBV23-1 falls under the ORF class, with uncertain function. The CDR3 has 14 residues. V was pared by 7 bases and J by 3 bases, with 8 bases of the junction left unmatched. The CDR3 sequence is CASILAWGEETQYF. CDR3 sequence (DNA): TGCGCCAGCATACTAGCGTGGGGGGAAGAGACCCAGTACTTC.

This chain joins TRBV18 and TRBJ2-1; D remains unclear. The CDR3 runs to 15 residues. The germline CDR1 and CDR2 sequences are KGHSH and LQKENI. V gave up 3 bases and J gave up 2 bases, with 11 bases separating them. The CDR3 coding sequence is TGTGCCAGCTCACCGATCCGGAAGGCCTACAATGAGCAGTTCTTC. Translated: CASSPIRKAYNEQFF.

The chain has TRBV5-1 and TRBJ1-5; no clear D. Germline V gene sequence: CDR1 SGHRS, CDR2 YFSETQ. This CDR3 comprises 16 residues. V was trimmed by 4 bases and J by 1 base, leaving 15 bases between them. The CDR3 loop is CASSVSGVGSNQPQHF. The DNA of the CDR3 is TGCGCCAGCAGCGTGAGCGGCGTGGGAAGCAATCAGCCCCAGCATTTT. Full variable domain (outside the CDR3, taken from reference TRBV5-1 and TRBJ1-5): KAGVTQTPRYLIKTRGQQVTLSCSPISGHRSVSWYQQTPGQGLQFLFEYFSETQRNKGNFPGRFSGRQFSNSRSEMNVSTLELGDSALYLCASSVSGVGSNQPQHFGDGTRLSIL.

The DNA of the CDR3 is TGTGCCAGCAGCCAAGTAAGGGGAGCCATCAATAATTCACCCCTCCACTTT. It is translated as CASSQVRGAINNSPLHF. The genes are TRBV14 and TRBJ1-6, with D perhaps TRBD1 (5 bases). Germline CDR1 and CDR2: SGHDN and FVKESK. V was shortened by 1 base and J by 5 bases, with 15 bases between the two germline ends. The CDR3 loop spans 17 amino acids.

This clone was detected only a few times. The chain has TRBV6-8 and TRBJ2-5; TRBD1 matches 8 bases. CDR3 size: 13 residues. Trimming took 6 bases from V and 3 from J; bases not matched to a gene: 3. CDR1 MNHGY and CDR2 SAAAGT come from the germline V gene. The CDR3 is CASSWTGKETQYF. The DNA for the CDR3 is TGTGCCAGCAGCTGGACAGGGAAAGAGACCCAGTACTTC.

This clone was detected only once. This chain joins TRBV6-8 and TRBJ2-7; TRBD1 or TRBD2 may be the D gene (6 bases each). The CDR3 totals 14 residues. Germline assignment: CDR1 MNHGY and CDR2 SAAAGT. The V gene lost 0 bases and the J gene lost 6 bases, with 12 bases spanning the gap. As DNA, the CDR3 is TGTGCCAGCAGTTACTCGGTCGGGGGCGCCGAGCAGTACTTC. Its protein is CASSYSVGGAEQYF.

The rearrangement links TRBV28 to TRBJ2-5; the match to TRBD2 covers 12 bases. J lost 3 bases, V lost 8 bases, and 13 bases had no gene match. The CDR3 contains 17 residues. Germline V gene sequence: CDR1 MDHEN, CDR2 SYDVKM. DNA for the CDR3: TGTGCCAGCGCTAGCGGGGGGGCCGGTCGGTGGGAAGAGACCCAGTACTTC. This encodes CASASGGAGRWEETQYF.

V usage is TRBV19 and J usage is TRBJ1-5; D gene uncertain. The germline gives CDR1 LNHDA, CDR2 SQIVND (reference sequence). The CDR3 totals 14 residues. V shed 4 bases and J shed 5 bases, with 12 bases lying between them. CDR3 sequence: CASSTDKKHQPQHF. The CDR3 nucleotides read TGTGCCAGTAGTACAGACAAAAAGCATCAGCCCCAGCATTTT. Full variable domain (remainder filled in from reference TRBV19 and TRBJ1-5): DGGITQSPKYLFRKEGQNVTLSCEQNLNHDAMYWYRQDPGQGLRLIYYSQIVNDFQKGDIAEGYSVSREKKESFPLTVTSAQKNPTAFYLCASSTDKKHQPQHFGDGTRLSIL.